The T cell receptor beta chain described here comes from a study of T cells in narcolepsy. Germline CDR1 reads MNHNS; CDR2 reads SASEGT. The CDR3 sequence is 14 residues long. Trimming at V came to 6 bases and at J to 3 bases, leaving 6 bases not matched to a gene. Clones were sequenced by immunoSEQ multiplex PCR, and TCRdb holds only the in-frame ones, with some missing. The repertoire holds approximately 35,000 clones, 65% to 85% seen once, with 0.8% to 1.2% in the top ten. The chain has TRBV6-1 and TRBJ2-7, with 9 nucleotides matching TRBD1. The sample consisted of memory (CD45RA-) CD4+ T cells from blood. The TCR was taken from a human donor in good health. The CDR3 bases are TGTGCCAGCAGGGTAACAGGGGGCGGCTACGAGCAGTACTTC. This sequence encodes CASRVTGGGYEQYF.